Below, one T cell receptor (beta chain) is given with its context. The sample is drawn from a study of shared clonotypes between healthy human individuals. Assay used: immunoSEQ multiplex PCR; TCRdb lists only in-frame clones, some missing. The sample has roughly 2,500,000 clones; over 85% are singletons. Among the donors, all were Caucasian adults who lived in Nashville, Tennessee. Trimming removed 6 bases at V and 5 bases at J, with 16 bases between. The CDR3 extends over 15 amino acids. Germline values: CDR1 MNHNS, CDR2 SASEGT. Sequenced: naive CD4+ T cells from PBMCs. The subset here: CD45RA+ positively selected. The chain uses TRBV6-1 and TRBJ1-4; D may be TRBD1 (5 bases). This receptor was taken from a man younger than 35 in good health. Some clones in this sample may be carry-over from other donors' samples. For the CDR3, the DNA is TGTGCCAGCAGAAAAGCAGGGACGGAGAATGAAAAACTGTTTTTT. It codes for CASRKAGTENEKLFF.